One and the same sample provided the 30 T cell receptor beta chains below, sequenced in a study of blood T cell repertoires in COVID-19. Generated by immunoSEQ multiplex PCR, the TCRdb table keeps only in-frame clones and is missing some. In the table there are roughly 250,000 clones, around 87% of which are singletons. The sample taken for sequencing was PBMCs or T cells enriched from blood (not recorded which). The source of these receptors is a woman aged 45-65 years who had recovered from COVID-19.

This clone was picked up one time. Mismatch with germline at one junction end may stem from a read error. V usage is TRBV13 and J usage is TRBJ2-1; D gene unclear. The CDR3 loop spans 12 amino acids. Germline-derived CDR1 and CDR2 are PRHDT and FYEKMQ (reference sequence). In DNA, the CDR3 is TGCGAACCGCCAGGCCCCCCCAATGAGCAGTTCTTC. Encoded protein: CEPPGPPNEQFF.

The chain links TRBV9 to TRBJ2-3; D remains ambiguous. Germline V gene sequence: CDR1 SGDLS, CDR2 YYNGEE. This CDR3 has 17 residues. V lost 0 bases and J 5 bases, leaving 19 bases between the germline ends. CDR3 residues: CASSVAVLSLPGDTQYF. The CDR3 bases are TGTGCCAGCAGCGTAGCTGTCCTATCCCTACCAGGAGATACGCAGTATTTT.

The V gene is TRBV27, the J gene TRBJ2-2; D is perhaps TRBD2 (5 bases). The germline CDR1 and CDR2 sequences are MNHEY and SMNVEV (reference sequence). The CDR3 runs to 14 residues. Trimming took 2 bases from V and 6 from J, leaving 10 bases between them. The CDR3 DNA is TGTGCCAGCAGTTTAGCGGGTCCCTCCGGGGAGCTGTTTTTT. Its protein product is CASSLAGPSGELFF.

The rearrangement uses TRBV5-1 and TRBJ1-1; no definite D call. V was cut by 4 bases and J by 6 bases, with 16 bases left in between. CDR1 and CDR2 (germline): SGHRS, YFSETQ. CDR3 length equals 14 residues. CDR3 sequence reads: CASSLSTVEAEAFF. In DNA, the CDR3 is TGCGCCAGCAGCCTGAGCACCGTCGAGGCTGAAGCTTTCTTT.

The chain uses TRBV28 and TRBJ1-2; 8 nucleotides match TRBD1. This CDR3 has 17 residues. CDR1 is MDHEN and CDR2 is SYDVKM in the germline V gene. V was clipped by 2 bases and J by 6 bases; unmatched bases: 14. The CDR3 protein is CASSLSRLTGVVDGYTF. In DNA, the CDR3 is TGTGCCAGCAGTTTAAGTCGGCTGACAGGGGTGGTCGATGGCTACACCTTC.

As concerns this clone: One end of the junction does not line up with germline, which may come from a read error. This sequence joins TRBV7-7 and TRBJ2-5, with 7 positions matching TRBD2. The CDR3 length is 15 residues. CDR1 is SSHAT, CDR2 FNYEAQ, per germline (reference sequence). CDR3 sequence (DNA): TGTGCTAGCAGCCCCGGGACGGGGGGAGGAGAGACCCAGTACTTC. It encodes CASSPGTGGGETQYF.

V usage is TRBV5-1 and J usage is TRBJ2-2; D is perhaps TRBD1 (6 bases). The CDR3 loop spans 16 amino acids. Germline-derived CDR1 and CDR2 are SGHRS and YFSETQ. V lost 2 bases and J 5 bases, leaving 16 bases between the germline ends. The CDR3 bases are TGCGCCAGCAGCTTATCTGAATTTACAGGGACCGGGGAGCTGTTTTTT. Its translation is CASSLSEFTGTGELFF. Variable domain in full (rest from reference TRBV5-1 and TRBJ2-2): KAGVTQTPRYLIKTRGQQVTLSCSPISGHRSVSWYQQTPGQGLQFLFEYFSETQRNKGNFPGRFSGRQFSNSRSEMNVSTLELGDSALYLCASSLSEFTGTGELFFGEGSRLTVL.

The chain couples TRBV7-2 to TRBJ1-5; weak D call: TRBD1 (5 bases). Germline-derived CDR1 and CDR2 are SGHTA and FQGNSA. The length of the CDR3 is 15 residues. The germline V and J ends were trimmed by 3 bases and 0 bases, with 9 bases remaining between them. The CDR3 reads CASSFRDYSNQPQHF. CDR3 nucleotide sequence: TGTGCCAGCAGCTTCAGGGATTATAGCAATCAGCCCCAGCATTTT.

This clone was seen a single time. V is TRBV27 and J is TRBJ2-7, with 8 bases aligning to TRBD2. Trimming cost V 5 bases and J 6 bases; bases outside gene matches: 12. The CDR3 covers 15 residues. The germline V gene encodes CDR1 MNHEY and CDR2 SMNVEV (reference sequence). CDR3 loop: CASSPGGSGSFEQYF. The CDR3 coding sequence is TGTGCCAGCAGTCCTGGGGGAAGCGGGAGTTTCGAGCAGTACTTC.

The V call is TRBV5-6, the J call TRBJ1-1; D is possibly TRBD1 (6 bases). Deletions cut 2 bases from V and 4 bases from J, with 15 bases between. Germline assignment: CDR1 SGHDT and CDR2 YYEEEE. This CDR3 comprises 15 residues. The CDR3 DNA is TGTGCCAGCAGCTTAGGAGGGGGGGCTGGCACTGAAGCTTTCTTT. Protein sequence: CASSLGGGAGTEAFF.

The chain links TRBV2 to TRBJ1-2; D is possibly TRBD1 (5 bases). The V and J ends lost 6 bases and 8 bases respectively, with 10 bases between them. This CDR3 is 11 amino acids long. Germline assignment: CDR1 SNHLY and CDR2 FYNNEI. CDR3 in DNA: TGTGCCAGCAGGTCGTGGGGCGGCTACACCTTC. This translates into CASRSWGGYTF.

This clone came up once. V and J are TRBV3-1 (or the pseudogene TRBV3-2) and TRBJ2-3, with TRBD2 identical over 10 bases. The CDR3 contains 16 residues. V was clipped by 4 bases and J by 4 bases; unmatched bases: 8. Germline V gives CDR1 LGHDT, CDR2 YNNKEL (reference sequence). CDR3 residues: CASSPGLAEGADTQYF. The DNA of the CDR3 is TGTGCCAGCAGCCCAGGACTAGCGGAGGGGGCAGATACGCAGTATTTT.

This clone has only a few counts. The V and J genes are TRBV5-1 and TRBJ1-1; D remains unclear. Germline CDR1 reads SGHRS; CDR2 reads YFSETQ. V gave up 0 bases and J gave up 2 bases, with 20 bases separating them. The CDR3 has 18 residues. Written as DNA, the CDR3 is TGCGCCAGCAGCTTGGCCGGGTCGGGTCAGCCACTTAACACTGAAGCTTTCTTT. Translated, it gives CASSLAGSGQPLNTEAFF.

CDR3 sequence: CAGKKEGTDTQYF. Written as DNA, the CDR3 is TGTGCCGGAAAAAAGGAGGGCACAGATACGCAGTATTTT. The gene calls are TRBV19 and TRBJ2-3; tentative D call: TRBD2 (5 bases). V was trimmed by 11 bases and J by 1 base, leaving 13 bases between them. CDR1 and CDR2 (germline): LNHDA, SQIVND (reference sequence). This CDR3 comprises 13 residues.

This rearrangement joins TRBV6-2 or TRBV6-3 to TRBJ1-4; D might be TRBD1 (5 bases). CDR1 MNHEY and CDR2 SVGEGT come from the germline V gene. The CDR3 has 15 residues. The V end lost 2 bases, the J end lost 4 bases, and 11 bases lay between the germline ends. The chain's CDR3 is CASSYVQGLNEKLFF. The CDR3 DNA follows: TGTGCCAGCAGTTACGTGCAGGGCCTTAATGAAAAACTGTTTTTT.

The chain uses TRBV5-8 and TRBJ1-5; 10 nucleotides line up with TRBD1. Germline V gene lookup returns CDR1 SGHTS and CDR2 YDEGEE. The length of the CDR3 is 15 residues. V lost 4 bases and J lost 5; bases outside the gene matches: 6. The CDR3 sequence: CASSLGTGVDQPQHF. The CDR3 DNA reads TGTGCCAGCAGCCTGGGGACAGGGGTTGATCAGCCCCAGCATTTT.

This chain connects TRBV27 to TRBJ2-2, with D possibly being TRBD1 (5 bases). CDR1 and CDR2 (germline): MNHEY, SMNVEV (reference sequence). Trimming pared 5 bases from V and 0 bases from J, leaving 7 bases between. The CDR3 is made up of 14 amino acids. In DNA, the CDR3 is TGTGCCAGCAGTCCGACAGCGAACACCGGGGAGCTGTTTTTT. The encoded protein is CASSPTANTGELFF.

The chain is built from TRBV14 and TRBJ2-7; 14 nucleotides match TRBD2. J was trimmed by 0 bases and V by 0 bases; bases with no gene match: 16. Germline lookup yields CDR1 SGHDN and CDR2 FVKESK. The CDR3 has 22 residues. The CDR3 loop is CASSQDIIMAGLAGADSYEQYF. Written as DNA, the CDR3 is TGTGCCAGCAGCCAAGATATTATTATGGCGGGACTAGCGGGAGCCGACTCCTACGAGCAGTACTTC.

The V gene is TRBV2, the J gene TRBJ2-2, with D uncertain. The V gene lost 4 bases and the J gene lost 0 bases, with 6 bases spanning the gap. The CDR3 is 14 residues long. CDR1 and CDR2 (germline): SNHLY, FYNNEI. DNA of the CDR3: TGTGCCAGCAGTGTCAGGACGAACACCGGGGAGCTGTTTTTT. It is translated as CASSVRTNTGELFF.

CDR3 protein: CASSHRTSSYNEQFF. Written as DNA, the CDR3 is TGTGCCAGCAGCCACCGGACTAGCAGTTACAATGAGCAGTTCTTC. V and J are TRBV7-8 and TRBJ2-1, with 8 bases that match TRBD2. V lost 5 bases, J lost 4 bases, and 7 bases stayed unmatched. The CDR3 is 15 amino acids. Germline V lookup: CDR1 SGHVS, CDR2 FQNEAQ.

The rearrangement links TRBV7-2 to TRBJ2-5; D possibly corresponds to TRBD1 (7 bases). Looked up from germline, CDR1 is SGHTA and CDR2 is FQGNSA. Trimming took off 2 bases at V and 3 bases at J, with 13 bases between the two ends. This CDR3 contains 15 residues. The CDR3 DNA reads as TGTGCCAGCAGCTTAAGGCAGGGGGGAGAAGAGACCCAGTACTTC. This encodes CASSLRQGGEETQYF.

The chain carries TRBV6-5 and TRBJ1-1, with 7 bases lining up with TRBD1. Losses at the gene ends were 1 base for V and 3 bases for J; bases not matched to a gene: 2. The germline V gene encodes CDR1 MNHEY and CDR2 SVGAGI. CDR3 length: 14 residues. The CDR3 DNA sequence: TGTGCCAGCAGTTACTTGGGGACAGACACTGAAGCTTTCTTT. Translation gives CASSYLGTDTEAFF.

This chain connects TRBV4-2 to TRBJ2-3; D gene ambiguous. The CDR3 contains 15 residues. Germline V gene lookup returns CDR1 LGHNA and CDR2 YNFKEQ. Trimming shortened V by 4 bases and J by 0 bases, and 11 bases separated the two germline ends. The CDR3 DNA reads as TGTGCCAGCAGCCCTCTAGTCACTAGCACAGATACGCAGTATTTT. It codes for CASSPLVTSTDTQYF.

This rearrangement joins TRBV5-1 to TRBJ2-2; 7 nucleotides align to TRBD2. CDR1 SGHRS and CDR2 YFSETQ come from the germline V gene. Trimming cost V 7 bases and J 2 bases; bases outside gene matches: 8. This CDR3 spans 15 amino acids. The CDR3 DNA sequence: TGCGCCAGCTCGCCCGGGGGGATAAACACCGGGGAGCTGTTTTTT. Translation: CASSPGGINTGELFF.

The chain combines TRBV28 with TRBJ1-5, with D unresolved. The V end lost 3 bases, the J end lost 4 bases, and 7 bases lay between the germline ends. Germline values: CDR1 MDHEN, CDR2 SYDVKM. The CDR3 covers 13 residues. CDR3 nucleotide sequence: TGTGCCAGCAGTTTGTTTGCGAATCAGCCCCAGCATTTT. Its protein is CASSLFANQPQHF. Complete variable domain (other parts from reference TRBV28 and TRBJ1-5): DVKVTQSSRYLVKRTGEKVFLECVQDMDHENMFWYRQDPGLGLRLIYFSYDVKMKEKGDIPEGYSVSREKKERFSLILESASTNQTSMYLCASSLFANQPQHFGDGTRLSIL.

The chain links TRBV19 to TRBJ2-3; a weak D match, TRBD2 (6 bases). Germline values: CDR1 LNHDA, CDR2 SQIVND (reference sequence). The CDR3 covers 16 residues. Trimming cost V 5 bases and J 4 bases, with 19 bases left between them. CDR3 sequence (DNA): TGTGCCAGTAGTCCTAAACGGGACGGGAGCCCAGATACGCAGTATTTT. Its protein is CASSPKRDGSPDTQYF. Full variable domain (rest looked up from reference TRBV19 and TRBJ2-3): DGGITQSPKYLFRKEGQNVTLSCEQNLNHDAMYWYRQDPGQGLRLIYYSQIVNDFQKGDIAEGYSVSREKKESFPLTVTSAQKNPTAFYLCASSPKRDGSPDTQYFGPGTRLTVL.

The chain uses TRBV10-1 and TRBJ2-1; weak D call: TRBD2 (5 bases). Germline V gene lookup returns CDR1 WNHNN and CDR2 SYGVQD (reference sequence). This CDR3 comprises 16 residues. The V end was cut by 0 bases, the J end by 6 bases, with 15 bases between. In nucleotides, the CDR3 is TGCGCCAGCAGTGAGTCTCAGAACGGGGAGAGCAATGAGCAGTTCTTC. It yields the protein CASSESQNGESNEQFF.

The chain couples TRBV6-5 to TRBJ2-1, with TRBD1 as a possible D gene (6 bases). V shed 1 base and J shed 9 bases, with 10 bases lying between them. The germline V gene has CDR1 MNHEY and CDR2 SVGAGI. There are 13 residues in the CDR3. In DNA form, the CDR3 reads TGTGCCAGCAGTTACTATGGGGGCAGTGAGCAGTTCTTC. Its protein is CASSYYGGSEQFF.

The chain is built from TRBV24-1 and TRBJ2-2, with 8 bases identical to TRBD1. The CDR3 loop spans 16 amino acids. Germline V gene data show CDR1 as KGHDR and CDR2 as SFDVKD. With 4 bases clipped from V and 0 bases from J, the junction kept 3 bases outside the gene matches. CDR3 sequence: CATSEGDRPNTGELFF. Written as DNA, the CDR3 is TGTGCCACCAGTGAGGGGGACAGGCCGAACACCGGGGAGCTGTTTTTT.

The rearrangement joins TRBV7-9 to TRBJ1-4; D possibly corresponds to TRBD1 (6 bases). Between the trimmed V and J ends, which lost 1 base and 5 bases, there was a span of 8 bases. This CDR3 has 14 amino acids. CDR1 and CDR2 (germline): SEHNR, FQNEAQ (reference sequence). CDR3 residues: CASSLGGQNEKLFF. The CDR3 DNA reads as TGTGCCAGCAGCTTAGGCGGACAGAATGAAAAACTGTTTTTT. Filled out from reference TRBV7-9 and TRBJ1-4, the complete variable domain reads DTGVSQNPRHKITKRGQNVTFRCDPISEHNRLYWYRQTLGQGPEFLTYFQNEAQLEKSRLLSDRFSAERPKGSFSTLEIQRTEQGDSAMYLCASSLGGQNEKLFFGSGTQLSVL.